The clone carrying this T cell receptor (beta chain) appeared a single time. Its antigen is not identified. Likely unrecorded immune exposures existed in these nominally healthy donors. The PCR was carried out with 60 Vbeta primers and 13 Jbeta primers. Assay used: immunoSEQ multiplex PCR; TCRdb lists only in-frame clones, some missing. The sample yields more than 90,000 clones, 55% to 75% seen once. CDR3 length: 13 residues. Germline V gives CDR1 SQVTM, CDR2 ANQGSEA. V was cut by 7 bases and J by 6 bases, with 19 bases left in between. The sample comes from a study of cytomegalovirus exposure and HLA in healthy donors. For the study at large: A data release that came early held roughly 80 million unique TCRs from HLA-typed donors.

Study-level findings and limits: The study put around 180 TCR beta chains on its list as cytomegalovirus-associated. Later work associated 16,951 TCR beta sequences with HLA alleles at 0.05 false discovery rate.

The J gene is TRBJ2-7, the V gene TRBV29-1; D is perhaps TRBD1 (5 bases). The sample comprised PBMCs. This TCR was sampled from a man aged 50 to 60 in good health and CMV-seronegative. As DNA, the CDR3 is TGCAGCGCGTCATGGGCCCAGGGTCTCGAGCAGTACTTC. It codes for CSASWAQGLEQYF.